This T cell receptor beta chain is drawn from a study of cytomegalovirus exposure and HLA in healthy donors (dated by TCRdb to about 2017). Concerning the study at large: According to a later analysis, the 120 or so validation repertoires were produced on the same platform as the approximately 610 repertoires of the first cohort. The study was designed to test whether signatures of past pathogen exposure could be identified by cataloging public T cell receptors. Along with the approximately 700-subject first cohort, a separate validation cohort of roughly 110 different subjects was used. High-throughput TCR immunosequencing, statistical association of individual TCRs with disease status, and machine learning were combined to predict cytomegalovirus infection status.

A note on this clone: This receptor's antigen is unknown. Base qualities were left out, and no much larger clone turns up one base away.

V is reduced by 6 bases and J by 3 bases, leaving a spacing of 14 bases between them. The CDR3, cysteine through phenylalanine, is 14 amino acids long. Only CDR3 DNA remains: 42 bases, in frame from the first base. The CDR1 and CDR2 encoded by the germline V gene are MNHNS and SASEGT. The donors belonged to the validation cohort of over a hundred subjects, which was separate from the approximately 680-subject first cohort. Receptor amplification or capture employed the immunoSEQ multiplex PCR assay. In the source study's methods: A statistical classification framework was built to diagnose cytomegalovirus status from the catalog of TCR beta chain sequences. Imported from immuneACCESS, the table was reduced by TCRdb to in-frame sequences with V and J called. These copies leave out some clones; in studies compared against another copy, an unresolved V gene accounts for under half, and the cause of the remainder is not known. V and J calls and clone size are as listed in that table; D and trimming were resolved from the DNA. Present in this sample are 150,000 to 200,000 clones, about 87% of which were seen just once. The biggest ten clones account for 1.4% of the sample.

The research as a whole found: The classifier was reported to diagnose cytomegalovirus status with high specificity and sensitivity in both the original cohort and the validation cohort. In a later analysis, TCRs clustered in the first cohort were found to also tend to co-occur in the 130 or so validation repertoires, with 85% to 95% of cluster scores above 0. In the study, about 150 TCR beta chains were listed as associated with cytomegalovirus. A later analysis lacked HLA typing for the validation cohort, so it scored co-occurrence in that cohort across all 120 repertoires. Across donors, most TCR sequences were observed very rarely, whereas some public TCRs were present in many individuals. In vitro tests confirmed that three of the cytomegalovirus-associated TCR beta chains recognize cytomegalovirus antigens. The authors suggested that the approach could potentially be generalized to other disease states and immunological phenotypes.

The sequence joins TRBV6-1 to TRBJ1-1, and TRBD1 may be the D gene, going by 6 matching bases. This clonotype was sampled from a woman under 40 in good health and CMV-seronegative. The material sequenced was PBMCs. The DNA is as follows: TGTGCCAGCAGATCGACAGGAGCTTACACTGAAGCTTTCTTT. Its protein is CASRSTGAYTEAFF.